This T cell receptor beta chain is drawn from a study of early T cells in non-severe SARS-CoV-2 infection. The V and J ends lost 6 bases and 4 bases, in that order; junction bases with no gene match: 9. CDR3 length equals 16 residues. The germline gives CDR1 SGHTA, CDR2 FQGNSA. Attachment of unique molecular identifiers was made to individual cDNA molecules. TCRdb called the 5' RACE reads again in MiXCR, with one record for every CDR3 protein. This sample has more than 65,000 distinct CDR3 sequences, with around an eighth found just once. The chain carries TRBV7-2 and TRBJ1-4; TRBD1 agrees at 9 bases. The sequence was obtained from an adult who was a healthcare worker with PCR-confirmed SARS-CoV-2 infection or an uninfected control (not recorded which). The sample comprised whole blood. The CDR3 region is CASSYTGGLSNEKLFF. The CDR3 DNA follows: TGTGCCAGCAGTTACACAGGGGGCCTAAGTAATGAAAAACTGTTTTTT.